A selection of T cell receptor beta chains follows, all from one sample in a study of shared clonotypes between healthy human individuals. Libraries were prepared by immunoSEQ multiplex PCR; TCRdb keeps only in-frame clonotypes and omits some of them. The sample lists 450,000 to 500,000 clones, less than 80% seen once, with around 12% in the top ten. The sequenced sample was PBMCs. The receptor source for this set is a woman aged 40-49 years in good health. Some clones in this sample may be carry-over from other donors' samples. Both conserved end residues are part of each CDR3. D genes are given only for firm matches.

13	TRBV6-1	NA	CASSAGVHYGYTF
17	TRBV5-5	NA	CASSPGPLLWGANVLTF
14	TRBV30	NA	CAWSVPRGAQPQHF
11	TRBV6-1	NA	CATSTAGPQHF
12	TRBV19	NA	CASRGSSYEQYF
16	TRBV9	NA	CASSVGSGSGANVLTF
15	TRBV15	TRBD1	CATSTGQGAIGELFF
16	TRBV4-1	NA	CASSQDLRTVNTEAFF
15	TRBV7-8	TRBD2	CASSSTGLAYNEQFF
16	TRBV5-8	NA	CASSPITGFGNQPQHF
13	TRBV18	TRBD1	CASSPPVGGQAFF
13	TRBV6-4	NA	CASSASSYNEQFF
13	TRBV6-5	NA	CASRIAGRETQYF
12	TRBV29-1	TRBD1	CSVGKGGHEQYF
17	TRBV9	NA	CASSVRAGGATSETQYF
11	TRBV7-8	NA	CASSQREKLFF
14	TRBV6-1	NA	CASSLGLLAYEQYF
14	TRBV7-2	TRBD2	CASSFRTSGREQYF
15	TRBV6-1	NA	CASSVSQTANYGYTF
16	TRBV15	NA	CATSRGRGLWNEKLFF
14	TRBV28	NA	CASRQTVYTDTQYF
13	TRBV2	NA	CASSEGKNNEQFF
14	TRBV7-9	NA	CASSFGTDTDTQYF
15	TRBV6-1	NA	CASSGGVGSNQPQHF
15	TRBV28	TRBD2	CASSFWREGHNEQFF
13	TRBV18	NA	CASSPGVNQPQHF
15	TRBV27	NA	CASSLGGGLASPLHF
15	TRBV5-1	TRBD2	CASSSSSGSADTQYF
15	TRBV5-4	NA	CASSVTAGSTDTQYF
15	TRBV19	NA	CASSMAGLGTGELFF
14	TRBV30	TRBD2	CAWSGPGGDNEQFF
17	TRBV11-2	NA	CASSSSGGGPRNQPQHF
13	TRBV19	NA	CASSNRGTDTQYF
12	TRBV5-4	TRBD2	CAFGGAGYEQYF
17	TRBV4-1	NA	CASSQGSPSQVYNEQFF
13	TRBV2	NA	CASGAERGKTQYF
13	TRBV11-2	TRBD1	CASSRTGGLTQYF
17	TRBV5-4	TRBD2	CASSLDWRERTYNEQFF
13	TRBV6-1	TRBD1	CASSGTGGREQYF
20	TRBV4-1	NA	CASSQGRAGLSRGANEKLFF
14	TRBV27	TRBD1	CASRPDRGADTQYF
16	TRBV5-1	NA	CASSLGAAAGLNEQFF
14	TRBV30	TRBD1	CAWSATGLVYGYTF
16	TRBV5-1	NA	CASSLVQALGAGELFF
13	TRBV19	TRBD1	CASRDRVSQPQHF
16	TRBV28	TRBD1	CASSSPALDRGSGYTF
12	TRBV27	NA	CASSSIGETQYF
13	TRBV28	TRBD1	CASSQGGVNTIYF
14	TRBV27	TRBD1	CASSFGTGVYEQYF
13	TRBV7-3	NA	CASSLRRDNEQFF
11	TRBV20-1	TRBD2	CSAEGLREQYF
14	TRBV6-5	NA	CASSSGRIGSPLHF
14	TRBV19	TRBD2	CASSSRGDTGELFF
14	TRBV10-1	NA	CASSAGTGTYEQYF
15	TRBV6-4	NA	CASSDEVASMNEQFF